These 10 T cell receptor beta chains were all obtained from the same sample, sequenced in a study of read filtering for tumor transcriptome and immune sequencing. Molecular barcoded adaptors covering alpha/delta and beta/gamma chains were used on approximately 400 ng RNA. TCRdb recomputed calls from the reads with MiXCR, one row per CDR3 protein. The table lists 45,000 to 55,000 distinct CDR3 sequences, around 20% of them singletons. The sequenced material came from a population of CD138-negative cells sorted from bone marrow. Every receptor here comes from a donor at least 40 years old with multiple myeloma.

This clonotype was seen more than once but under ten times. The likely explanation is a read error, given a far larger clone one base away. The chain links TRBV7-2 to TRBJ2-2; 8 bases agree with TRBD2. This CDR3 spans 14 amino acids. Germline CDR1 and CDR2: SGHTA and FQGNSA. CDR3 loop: CASSLTGGPGELSF. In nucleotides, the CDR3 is TGTGCCAGCAGCTTAACGGGAGGGCCCGGGGAGCTGTCTTTT.

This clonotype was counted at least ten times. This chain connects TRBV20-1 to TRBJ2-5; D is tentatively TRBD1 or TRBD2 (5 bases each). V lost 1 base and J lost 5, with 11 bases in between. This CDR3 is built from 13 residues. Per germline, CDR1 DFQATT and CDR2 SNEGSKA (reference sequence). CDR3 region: CSARGAREETQYF. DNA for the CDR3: TGCAGTGCTAGAGGAGCCAGGGAGGAGACCCAGTACTTC.

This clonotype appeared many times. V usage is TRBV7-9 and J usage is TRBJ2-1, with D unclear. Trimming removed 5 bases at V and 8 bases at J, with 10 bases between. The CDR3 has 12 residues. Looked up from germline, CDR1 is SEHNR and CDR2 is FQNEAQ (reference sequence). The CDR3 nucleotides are TGTGCCAGCAGCGACCACCGTTATGAGCAGTTCTTC. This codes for CASSDHRYEQFF.

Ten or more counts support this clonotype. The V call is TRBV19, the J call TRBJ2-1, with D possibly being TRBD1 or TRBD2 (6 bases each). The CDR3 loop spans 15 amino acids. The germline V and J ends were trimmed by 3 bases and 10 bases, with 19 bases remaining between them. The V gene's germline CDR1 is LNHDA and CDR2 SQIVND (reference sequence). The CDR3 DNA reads TGTGCCAGTAGTATCACGGGGGCGGGCGGAGGCGAGCAGTTCTTC. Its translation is CASSITGAGGGEQFF.

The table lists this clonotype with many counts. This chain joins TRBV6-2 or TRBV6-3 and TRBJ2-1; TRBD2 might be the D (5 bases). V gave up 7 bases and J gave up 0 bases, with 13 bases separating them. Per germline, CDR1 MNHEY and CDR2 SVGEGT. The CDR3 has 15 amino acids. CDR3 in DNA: TGTGCCAGCATAGACGGGGTAAGCTCCTACAATGAGCAGTTCTTC. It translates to CASIDGVSSYNEQFF.

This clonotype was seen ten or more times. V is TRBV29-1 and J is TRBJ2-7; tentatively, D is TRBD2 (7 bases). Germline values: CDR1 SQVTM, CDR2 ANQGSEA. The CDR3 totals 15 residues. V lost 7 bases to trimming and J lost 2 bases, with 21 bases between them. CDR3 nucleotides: TGCAGCGCCGCGGGGAGGCAGGGGAGGGCCTACGAGCAGTACTTC. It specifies CSAAGRQGRAYEQYF.

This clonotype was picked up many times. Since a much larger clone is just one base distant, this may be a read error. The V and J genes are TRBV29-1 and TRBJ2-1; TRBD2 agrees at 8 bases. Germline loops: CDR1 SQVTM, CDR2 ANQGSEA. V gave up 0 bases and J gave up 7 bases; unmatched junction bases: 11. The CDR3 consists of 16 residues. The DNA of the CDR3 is TGCAGCGTTGAAGATCCGGGAGTAGCGGGGCTTAATGAGCAGTTCTTC. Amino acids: CSVEDPGVAGLNEQFF.

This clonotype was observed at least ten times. In DNA form, the CDR3 reads TGTGCCAGCTCTCCAGCGGGTGGTTACAATGAGCAGTTCTTC. The encoded protein is CASSPAGGYNEQFF. The chain has TRBV2 and TRBJ2-1; perhaps TRBD2 as D (6 bases). Trimming pared 8 bases from V and 4 bases from J, leaving 15 bases between. The CDR3 runs 14 residues. CDR1 SNHLY and CDR2 FYNNEI come from the germline V gene. Looking up the rest from reference TRBV2 and TRBJ2-1 gives the full variable domain: EPEVTQTPSHQVTQMGQEVILRCVPISNHLYFYWYRQILGQKVEFLVSFYNNEISEKSEIFDDQFSVERPDGSNFTLKIRSTKLEDSAMYFCASSPAGGYNEQFFGPGTRLTVL.

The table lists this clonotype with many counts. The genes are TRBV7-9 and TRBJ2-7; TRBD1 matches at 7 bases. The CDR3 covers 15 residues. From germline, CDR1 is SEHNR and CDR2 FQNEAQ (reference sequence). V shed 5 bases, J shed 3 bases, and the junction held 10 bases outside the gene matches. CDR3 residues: CASSTDRASYYEQYF. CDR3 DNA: TGTGCCAGCAGCACCGACAGGGCTTCTTACTACGAGCAGTACTTC.

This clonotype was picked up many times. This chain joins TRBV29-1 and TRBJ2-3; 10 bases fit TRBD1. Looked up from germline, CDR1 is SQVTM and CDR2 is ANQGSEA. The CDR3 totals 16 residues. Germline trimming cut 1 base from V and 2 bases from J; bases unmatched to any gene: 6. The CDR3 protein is CSVEGTGTGATDTQYF. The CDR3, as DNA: TGCAGCGTTGAAGGCACCGGGACAGGGGCCACAGATACGCAGTATTTT.